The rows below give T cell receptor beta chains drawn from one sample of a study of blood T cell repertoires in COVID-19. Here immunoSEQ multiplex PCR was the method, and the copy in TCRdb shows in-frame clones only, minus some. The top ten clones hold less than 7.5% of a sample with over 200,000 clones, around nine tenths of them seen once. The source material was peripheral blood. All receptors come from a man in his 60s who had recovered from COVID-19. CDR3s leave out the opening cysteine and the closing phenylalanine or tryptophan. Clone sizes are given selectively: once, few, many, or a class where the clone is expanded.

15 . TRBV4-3 ASSQDGATMNTGELF
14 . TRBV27 ASSANRVVGTGELF
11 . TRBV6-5 ASRGARLVEQY
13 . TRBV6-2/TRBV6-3 ASSRQGRTTDTQY
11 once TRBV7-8 ASTRTSFETQY
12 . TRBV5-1 ASSRGQGGEKLF
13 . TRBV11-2 ASRSTGAMSYEQY
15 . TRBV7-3 ASSLWASGSSYNEQF
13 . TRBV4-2 ASSQDWRGYHEQF
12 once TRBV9 ASSARTGDTEAF
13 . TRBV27 ASSLQGKVTGELF
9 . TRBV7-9 ASSLRLAAF
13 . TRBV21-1 ASRSRTLLNYGYT
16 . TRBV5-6 ASSSGTSGSRGRETQY
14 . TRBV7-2 ASSARLAERNNEQF